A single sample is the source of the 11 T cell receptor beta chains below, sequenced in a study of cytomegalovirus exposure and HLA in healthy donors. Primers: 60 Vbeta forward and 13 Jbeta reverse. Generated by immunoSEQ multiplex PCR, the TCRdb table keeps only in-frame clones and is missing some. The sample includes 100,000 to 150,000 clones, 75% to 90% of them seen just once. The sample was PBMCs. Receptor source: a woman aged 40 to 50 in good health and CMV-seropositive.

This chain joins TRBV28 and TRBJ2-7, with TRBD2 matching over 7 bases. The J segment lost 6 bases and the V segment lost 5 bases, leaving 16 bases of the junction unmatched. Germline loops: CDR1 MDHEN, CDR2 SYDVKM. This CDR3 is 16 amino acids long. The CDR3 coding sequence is TGTGCCAGCAGTATCGCTAGCGGAAACTTAGTAGGCGAGCAGTACTTC. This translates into CASSIASGNLVGEQYF.

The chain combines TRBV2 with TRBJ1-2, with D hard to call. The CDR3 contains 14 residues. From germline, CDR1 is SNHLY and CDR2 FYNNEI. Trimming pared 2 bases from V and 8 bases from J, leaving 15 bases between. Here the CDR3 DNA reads TGTGCCAGCAGTGAATCTCAGGTCGCTGGAGGCTACACCTTC. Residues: CASSESQVAGGYTF.

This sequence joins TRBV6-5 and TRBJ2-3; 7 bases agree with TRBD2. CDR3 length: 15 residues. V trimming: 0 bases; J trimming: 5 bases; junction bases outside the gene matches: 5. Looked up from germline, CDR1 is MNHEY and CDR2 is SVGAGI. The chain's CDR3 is CASSYSSSGLDTQYF. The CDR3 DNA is TGTGCCAGCAGTTACTCGTCTAGCGGATTAGATACGCAGTATTTT.

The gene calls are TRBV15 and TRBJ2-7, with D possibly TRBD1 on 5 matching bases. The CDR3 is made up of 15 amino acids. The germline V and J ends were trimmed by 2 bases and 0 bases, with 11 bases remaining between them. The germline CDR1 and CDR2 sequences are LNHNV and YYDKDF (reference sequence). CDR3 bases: TGTGCCACCAGCAGACCCTCGACAGCCTCCTACGAGCAGTACTTC. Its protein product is CATSRPSTASYEQYF. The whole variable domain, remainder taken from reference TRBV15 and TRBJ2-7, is DAMVIQNPRYQVTQFGKPVTLSCSQTLNHNVMYWYQQKSSQAPKLLFHYYDKDFNNEADTPDNFQSRRPNTSFCFLDIRSPGLGDTAMYLCATSRPSTASYEQYFGPGTRLTVT.

The CDR3 DNA sequence: TGTGCCAGCAGTCTACGACAGTACTCCTACGAGCAGTACTTC. It yields the protein CASSLRQYSYEQYF. J is TRBJ2-7 and V is TRBV27; the D gene is possibly TRBD1 (5 bases). This CDR3 spans 14 amino acids. Germline V lookup: CDR1 MNHEY, CDR2 SMNVEV (reference sequence). V shed 5 bases and J shed 0 bases, with 11 bases lying between them.

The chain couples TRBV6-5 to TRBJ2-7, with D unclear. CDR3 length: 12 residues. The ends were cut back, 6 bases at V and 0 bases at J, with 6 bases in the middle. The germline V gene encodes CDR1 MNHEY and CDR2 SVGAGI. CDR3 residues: CASSVSSYEQYF. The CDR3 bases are TGTGCCAGCAGCGTTAGCTCCTACGAGCAGTACTTC.

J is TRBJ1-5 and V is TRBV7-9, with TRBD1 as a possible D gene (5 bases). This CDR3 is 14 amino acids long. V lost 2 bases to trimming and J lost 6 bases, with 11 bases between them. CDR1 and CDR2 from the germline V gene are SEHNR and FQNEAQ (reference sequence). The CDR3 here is CASSLRGAGQPQHF. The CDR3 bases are TGTGCCAGCAGCTTAAGGGGCGCCGGTCAGCCCCAGCATTTT.

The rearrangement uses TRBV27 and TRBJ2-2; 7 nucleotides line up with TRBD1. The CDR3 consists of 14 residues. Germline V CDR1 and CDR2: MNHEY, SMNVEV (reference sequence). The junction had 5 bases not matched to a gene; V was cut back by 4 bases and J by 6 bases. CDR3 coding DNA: TGTGCCAGCAGTTCTACAGGGGTGGCCGGGGAGCTGTTTTTT. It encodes CASSSTGVAGELFF.

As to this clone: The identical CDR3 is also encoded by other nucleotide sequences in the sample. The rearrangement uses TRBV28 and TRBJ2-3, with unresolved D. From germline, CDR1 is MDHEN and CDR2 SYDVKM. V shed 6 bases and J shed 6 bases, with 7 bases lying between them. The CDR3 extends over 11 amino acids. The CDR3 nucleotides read TGTGCCAGCAGCCCCGGGGATACGCAGTATTTT. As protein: CASSPGDTQYF.

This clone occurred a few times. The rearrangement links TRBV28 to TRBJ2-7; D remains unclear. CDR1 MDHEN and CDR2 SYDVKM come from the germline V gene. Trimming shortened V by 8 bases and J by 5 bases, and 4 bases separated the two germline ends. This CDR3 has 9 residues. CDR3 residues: CASGHEQYF. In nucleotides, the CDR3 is TGTGCCAGCGGCCACGAGCAGTACTTC.

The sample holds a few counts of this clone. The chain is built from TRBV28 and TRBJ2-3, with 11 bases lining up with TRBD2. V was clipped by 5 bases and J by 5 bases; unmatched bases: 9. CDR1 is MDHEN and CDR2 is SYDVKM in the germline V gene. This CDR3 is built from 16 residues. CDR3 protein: CASSPTSGALGDTQYF. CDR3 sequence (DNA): TGTGCCAGCAGTCCGACTAGCGGGGCGTTAGGAGATACGCAGTATTTT.